The clone carrying this TCR beta chain has ten or more counts. The CDR3 regions of TCR beta were amplified from RNA transcripts. The TCR CDR3 first-round RT-PCR relied on the HTBI primer set. TCRdb re-analysed the multiplex PCR reads in MiXCR, keeping a single row per CDR3 protein. The sample lists about half a million distinct CDR3 sequences; around 20% were seen once. The CDR3 extends over 15 amino acids. Trimming removed 3 bases from V and 0 bases from J, with 14 bases in between. Germline loops: CDR1 DFQATT, CDR2 SNEGSKA (reference sequence). The data derive from a study of T cells in Graves' hyperthyroidism and ophthalmopathy. About the research overall: Peripheral blood was obtained at initial diagnosis, preceding any treatment.

Diagnostic decisions used clinical symptoms, serum thyroxine and TRAb, thyroid ultrasound and orbital computed tomography. The sequence was collected from a young man with Graves' hyperthyroidism. V usage is TRBV20-1 and J usage is TRBJ1-1, with D tentatively TRBD1 (6 bases). Sequenced sample: blood. CDR3: CSARSQGNMNTEAFF. The CDR3 bases are TGCAGTGCTAGGTCACAGGGTAACATGAACACTGAAGCTTTCTTT.